The 28 T cell receptor beta chains listed next were all sequenced from one sample in a study of shared clonotypes between healthy human individuals. TCRdb's copy holds only in-frame clones and misses some; the assay was immunoSEQ multiplex PCR. The sample shows 650,000 to 800,000 clones, just under 75% of them seen only once. The sample taken for sequencing was memory CD4+ T cells sorted from blood. Subset here: CD45RA-negative fraction. The receptors stem from a woman aged 30 to 39 in good health.

Concerning this clone itself: Distinct nucleotide sequences in the sample also encode this CDR3. V and J are TRBV27 and TRBJ2-5, with D tentatively TRBD1 (6 bases). The V and J ends lost 4 bases and 2 bases respectively, with 8 bases between them. Germline CDR1 MNHEY, CDR2 SMNVEV (reference sequence). The CDR3 totals 13 residues. The CDR3: CASSSGQQETQYF. CDR3 DNA: TGTGCCAGCAGTTCCGGACAGCAAGAGACCCAGTACTTC.

The rearrangement joins TRBV7-2 to TRBJ2-2; D is unclear. V was shortened by 1 base and J by 5 bases, with 17 bases between the two germline ends. CDR1 is SGHTA and CDR2 is FQGNSA in the germline V gene. The CDR3 runs 17 residues. CDR3 protein: CASSLGGVGSGTGELFF. CDR3 DNA sequence: TGTGCCAGCAGCTTAGGGGGTGTGGGGTCCGGGACCGGGGAGCTGTTTTTT.

This clone came up many times. This chain links TRBV19 with TRBJ1-1; 8 positions match TRBD1. From germline, CDR1 is LNHDA and CDR2 SQIVND (reference sequence). The CDR3 runs to 14 residues. J lost 1 base, V lost 5 bases, and 3 bases had no gene match. As DNA, the CDR3 is TGTGCCAGTAGTCTGACAGGGGAGAACACTGAAGCTTTCTTT. This translates into CASSLTGENTEAFF.

The chain is built from TRBV11-2 and TRBJ2-5, with D possibly being TRBD1 (6 bases). Germline V CDR1 and CDR2: SGHAT, FQNNGV. The germline V and J ends were trimmed by 3 bases and 5 bases, with 19 bases remaining between them. The CDR3 is made up of 16 amino acids. CDR3: CASSFEAASQGETQYF. CDR3 sequence (DNA): TGTGCCAGCAGCTTCGAAGCAGCCTCCCAGGGGGAGACCCAGTACTTC.

The chain combines TRBV23-1 with TRBJ2-1; TRBD2 is a possible D gene (6 bases). TRBV23-1 carries the ORF label, with uncertain function. Trimming shortened V by 4 bases and J by 2 bases, and 18 bases separated the two germline ends. The CDR3 length is 17 residues. The DNA of the CDR3 is TGCGCCAGCAGTCTTCCAGGAGGGCTGAGGACCTACAATGAGCAGTTCTTC. This codes for CASSLPGGLRTYNEQFF.

The V gene is TRBV15, the J gene TRBJ1-2; no reliable D call. CDR1 and CDR2 from the germline V gene are LNHNV and YYDKDF (reference sequence). CDR3 length: 17 residues. V was shortened by 6 bases and J by 3 bases, with 23 bases between the two germline ends. The chain's CDR3 is CATSRPTGQVRHYGYTF. CDR3 DNA: TGTGCCACCAGTCGGCCCACTGGGCAGGTTCGACACTATGGCTACACCTTC. The full variable domain, rest sourced from reference TRBV15 and TRBJ1-2, is DAMVIQNPRYQVTQFGKPVTLSCSQTLNHNVMYWYQQKSSQAPKLLFHYYDKDFNNEADTPDNFQSRRPNTSFCFLDIRSPGLGDTAMYLCATSRPTGQVRHYGYTFGSGTRLTVV.

The rearrangement uses TRBV10-3 and TRBJ1-1; the match to TRBD1 covers 8 bases. Losses at the gene ends were 6 bases for V and 1 base for J; bases not matched to a gene: 7. The CDR3 is 15 residues long. Germline CDR1 ENHRY, CDR2 SYGVKD. The CDR3: CAISGQGNPNTEAFF. The CDR3 DNA is TGTGCCATCAGCGGACAGGGCAACCCGAACACTGAAGCTTTCTTT.

This sequence joins TRBV28 and TRBJ2-5, with D hard to call. Trimming left V 2 bases short and J 7 bases short, with 8 bases between. Germline V gene data show CDR1 as MDHEN and CDR2 as SYDVKM. The CDR3 length is 12 residues. CDR3 nucleotides: TGTGCCAGCAGTTTACCGGTGGGGACCCAGTACTTC. Encoded protein: CASSLPVGTQYF.

The rearrangement joins TRBV27 to TRBJ2-1; D is uncertain. The V end was cut by 5 bases, the J end by 0 bases, with 8 bases between. CDR1 is MNHEY and CDR2 is SMNVEV in the germline V gene (reference sequence). There are 14 residues in the CDR3. The CDR3 reads CASSPQSSYNEQFF. Written as DNA, the CDR3 is TGTGCCAGCAGTCCACAATCCTCCTACAATGAGCAGTTCTTC.

DNA for the CDR3: TGTGCCAGCAGCTTAGCTGCCAGCGGCGCCTACGAGCAGTACTTC. Its protein product is CASSLAASGAYEQYF. This chain links TRBV11-3 with TRBJ2-7; a possible D gene is TRBD2 (5 bases). V was trimmed by 1 base and J by 2 bases, leaving 12 bases between them. From germline, CDR1 is SGHNT and CDR2 YENEEA. The CDR3 is 15 amino acids.

A remark on this clone: At one of its ends the junction is not consistent with the germline gene, which may arise from a read error. J is TRBJ2-1 and V is TRBV5-1; D assignment may be TRBD1 or TRBD2 (5 bases each). Per germline, CDR1 SGHRS and CDR2 YFSETQ. The CDR3 contains 14 residues. The CDR3: CASSLGTQYNEQFF. The CDR3 DNA reads as TGCGCCAGCAGTTTGGGGACGCAGTACAATGAGCAGTTCTTC.

J is TRBJ2-5 and V is TRBV15; 7 positions match TRBD2. CDR1 and CDR2 (germline): LNHNV, YYDKDF (reference sequence). The CDR3 is 15 amino acids. The V gene end was trimmed by 9 bases and the J gene end by 1 base; junction bases not matched to a gene: 11. The CDR3: CATAQRGGAQETQYF. The CDR3 DNA reads as TGTGCCACGGCCCAACGGGGAGGGGCCCAAGAGACCCAGTACTTC.

The gene calls are TRBV4-2 and TRBJ2-7; TRBD1 matches 11 bases. The V gene's germline CDR1 is LGHNA and CDR2 YNFKEQ. V lost 2 bases and J lost 4; bases outside the gene matches: 7. The CDR3 runs to 16 residues. The CDR3 nucleotides read TGTGCCAGCAGCCAATCCTGGGACAGGGGGTTGTACGAGCAGTACTTC. As protein: CASSQSWDRGLYEQYF.

Remarks on this clone: The sample carries other DNA sequences with the same CDR3. The chain combines TRBV5-1 with TRBJ2-5; possibly TRBD1 for D (5 bases). There are 14 residues in the CDR3. Germline loops: CDR1 SGHRS, CDR2 YFSETQ. Trimming took off 0 bases at V and 0 bases at J, with 6 bases between the two ends. The CDR3 spells CASSLGQYQETQYF. CDR3 nucleotides: TGCGCCAGCAGCTTGGGACAGTACCAAGAGACCCAGTACTTC.

The chain joins TRBV18 to TRBJ2-7; TRBD2 matches at 9 bases. Trimming cost V 3 bases and J 2 bases; bases outside gene matches: 8. This CDR3 spans 16 amino acids. Germline V CDR1 and CDR2: KGHSH, LQKENI. CDR3 bases: TGTGCCAGCTCACCTATAGCGGGAGTACCAGCCTACGAGCAGTACTTC. Its translation is CASSPIAGVPAYEQYF.

The rearrangement uses TRBV30 and TRBJ2-5, with no clear D. The germline V gene has CDR1 GTSNPN and CDR2 SVGIG (reference sequence). The V end was cut by 1 base, the J end by 5 bases, with 8 bases between. CDR3 length: 12 amino acids. The CDR3 DNA is TGTGCCTGGAGTGACCATGGGGAGACCCAGTACTTC. This sequence encodes CAWSDHGETQYF.

The chain recombines TRBV5-1 with TRBJ2-1; 9 bases are a match to TRBD2. V was clipped by 6 bases and J by 6 bases; unmatched bases: 10. CDR3 length: 15 residues. Germline loops: CDR1 SGHRS, CDR2 YFSETQ. The CDR3 here is CASTKLAGLGNEQFF. The CDR3 DNA sequence: TGCGCCAGCACCAAACTAGCGGGCCTTGGCAATGAGCAGTTCTTC.

Turning to this clone: At the DNA level, this CDR3 is encoded by other sequences in the same sample as well. The chain is built from TRBV7-2 and TRBJ2-1; D uncertain. V gave up 5 bases and J gave up 7 bases, with 6 bases separating them. This CDR3 spans 11 amino acids. Germline CDR1 is SGHTA and CDR2 is FQGNSA. The CDR3 region is CASSLLNEQFF. Here the CDR3 DNA reads TGTGCCAGCAGCCTCCTTAATGAGCAGTTCTTC.

CDR3 sequence reads: CASSPLAEGFAGYTF. CDR3 coding DNA: TGTGCCAGCTCACCGCTGGCGGAAGGGTTTGCCGGCTACACCTTC. The chain has TRBV18 and TRBJ1-2; D is ambiguous. With 3 bases removed from V and 8 bases from J, the gap between germline ends came to 19 bases. CDR3 length: 15 amino acids. Germline-derived CDR1 and CDR2 are KGHSH and LQKENI.

The CDR3 reads CASSYALQNEQFF. CDR3 nucleotides: TGTGCCAGCAGTTACGCACTGCAAAATGAGCAGTTCTTC. The chain links TRBV6-6 to TRBJ2-1; D gene ambiguous. This CDR3 contains 13 residues. Between the trimmed V and J ends, which lost 2 bases and 7 bases, there was a span of 9 bases. Germline V gene lookup returns CDR1 MNHNY and CDR2 SVGAGI (reference sequence).

This clone was observed a few times. The V and J genes are TRBV28 and TRBJ2-7; D remains unclear. The CDR3 has 12 residues. Germline assignment: CDR1 MDHEN and CDR2 SYDVKM. With 6 bases removed from V and 6 bases from J, the gap between germline ends came to 12 bases. The CDR3 sequence is CASSRAPFEQYF. The CDR3 DNA is TGTGCCAGCAGCCGAGCCCCGTTCGAGCAGTACTTC.

The chain is built from TRBV30 and TRBJ1-2; TRBD1 matches 7 bases. J gave up 0 bases and V 6 bases, and 4 bases lay outside the gene matches. CDR1 is GTSNPN, CDR2 SVGIG, per germline (reference sequence). CDR3 size: 13 residues. The CDR3: CACGTDSNYGYTF. Here the CDR3 DNA reads TGTGCCTGCGGGACAGATTCTAACTATGGCTACACCTTC. Drawing the rest from reference TRBV30 and TRBJ1-2, the complete variable domain is SQTIHQWPATLVQPVGSPLSLECTVEGTSNPNLYWYRQAAGRGLQLLFYSVGIGQISSEVPQNLSASRPQDRQFILSSKKLLLSDSGFYLCACGTDSNYGYTFGSGTRLTVV.

The rearrangement joins TRBV18 to TRBJ1-1; D remains ambiguous. CDR3 length: 14 amino acids. V was shortened by 2 bases and J by 1 base, with 8 bases between the two germline ends. Per germline, CDR1 KGHSH and CDR2 LQKENI. The CDR3 loop is CASSPVKRNTEAFF. The CDR3 DNA follows: TGTGCCAGCTCACCAGTCAAAAGGAACACTGAAGCTTTCTTT.

This chain uses TRBV18 with TRBJ2-1, with 9 bases matching TRBD1. This CDR3 has 18 amino acids. V shed 3 bases, J shed 3 bases, and the junction held 12 bases outside the gene matches. CDR1 is KGHSH, CDR2 LQKENI, per germline. The CDR3 region has the DNA TGTGCCAGCTCACCCGGACAGGGGTCCCGTCTTCTCTACAATGAGCAGTTCTTC. Its translation is CASSPGQGSRLLYNEQFF.

The chain recombines TRBV7-8 with TRBJ1-2, with 7 bases fitting TRBD1. The length of the CDR3 is 15 residues. V shed 5 bases and J 4 bases; nucleotides not matched to a gene: 10. Germline CDR1 and CDR2: SGHVS and FQNEAQ. The CDR3 region has the DNA TGTGCCAGCAGCCAAGATTGGGACAGAGCCTATGGCTACACCTTC. This translates into CASSQDWDRAYGYTF.

The rearrangement joins TRBV5-1 to TRBJ2-7; perhaps TRBD1 as D (6 bases). V dropped 2 bases and J dropped 0 bases, with 15 bases sitting between them. The CDR3 covers 16 residues. In germline, CDR1 is SGHRS, CDR2 YFSETQ. The DNA for the CDR3 is TGCGCCAGCAGCTTACTTAGCAGGGGACCCTCCTACGAGCAGTACTTC. It is translated as CASSLLSRGPSYEQYF.

The rearrangement links TRBV6-1 to TRBJ2-7, with TRBD2 as a possible D gene (6 bases). CDR1 MNHNS and CDR2 SASEGT come from the germline V gene. The CDR3 consists of 12 residues. With 6 bases removed from V and 4 bases from J, the gap between germline ends came to 10 bases. The CDR3 coding sequence is TGTGCCAGCAGGGGGGGTTATTACGAGCAGTACTTC. Amino acids: CASRGGYYEQYF.

To note about this clone: Possible read error: a much larger clone is one base away. Additional DNA sequences in this sample encode the identical CDR3. V is TRBV19 and J is TRBJ2-7; 8 bases map to TRBD2. V was clipped by 2 bases and J by 0 bases; unmatched bases: 0. Germline CDR1 and CDR2: LNHDA and SQIVND (reference sequence). The CDR3 is made up of 14 amino acids. This CDR3 is CASSITSGSYEQYF. The CDR3 coding sequence is TGTGCCAGTAGTATAACTAGCGGCTCCTACGAGCAGTACTTC.